The 25 T cell receptor beta chains listed next were all sequenced from one sample in a study of blood T cells in healthy people across ages. Sample-barcoded 5' priming and a J-beta primer mix drove a second PCR of roughly 6 to 12 cycles. TCRdb reprocessed the 5' RACE reads with MiXCR, giving one entry per CDR3 protein. This table holds about 1.7 million distinct CDR3 sequences, 28% found once. Sequenced: blood. These receptors were obtained from a woman younger than 45 in good health.

In its sample, this clonotype was seen a few times. The gene calls are TRBV20-1 and TRBJ2-7; TRBD2 aligns across 12 bases. The CDR3 has 13 amino acids. Looked up from germline, CDR1 is DFQATT and CDR2 is SNEGSKA (reference sequence). Trimming removed 5 bases from V and 7 bases from J; junction bases left unmatched: 6. The CDR3 sequence: CSAETSGGKEQYF. As DNA, the CDR3 is TGCAGTGCTGAGACTAGCGGGGGAAAAGAGCAGTACTTC.

This clonotype was counted at least ten times. This sequence joins TRBV7-3 and TRBJ2-7; D might be TRBD2 (6 bases). Between the trimmed V and J ends, which lost 0 bases and 7 bases, there was a span of 16 bases. The CDR3 loop spans 15 amino acids. In germline, CDR1 is SGHTA, CDR2 FQGTGA. CDR3 in amino acids: CASSLTRVNAGEQYF. The CDR3 bases are TGTGCCAGCAGCTTAACTCGGGTCAATGCGGGGGAGCAGTACTTC.

CDR3 sequence (DNA): TGTGCCACGAGCATGCGGGACGGCCAAGAGACCCAGTACTTC. Its protein product is CATSMRDGQETQYF. The J gene is TRBJ2-5, the V gene TRBV7-9; a weak D match, TRBD2 (6 bases). Germline V gives CDR1 SEHNR, CDR2 FQNEAQ (reference sequence). The CDR3 has 14 amino acids. The V end lost 10 bases, the J end lost 1 base, and 16 bases lay between the germline ends.

This clonotype was seen a few times. The chain couples TRBV6-6 to TRBJ1-5, with 7 bases that match TRBD1. The V gene's germline CDR1 is MNHNY and CDR2 SVGAGI (reference sequence). The CDR3 has 15 residues. Germline trimming cut 0 bases from V and 1 base from J; bases unmatched to any gene: 0. DNA of the CDR3: TGTGCCAGCAGTTACTCGGGACAGAGCAATCAGCCCCAGCATTTT. This encodes CASSYSGQSNQPQHF.

This clonotype came up once. V and J are TRBV14 and TRBJ2-7; TRBD1 aligns across 8 bases. CDR3 size: 16 residues. Trimming took 5 bases from V and 3 from J; bases not matched to a gene: 12. Germline V gene lookup returns CDR1 SGHDN and CDR2 FVKESK. Here the CDR3 reads CASSAGQGIVNYEQYF. The CDR3 nucleotides are TGTGCCAGCAGCGCCGGACAGGGAATCGTCAACTACGAGCAGTACTTC.

This clonotype was counted only a few times. This chain joins TRBV7-2 and TRBJ2-3; weak D call: TRBD2 (5 bases). This CDR3 is built from 13 residues. CDR1 is SGHTA and CDR2 is FQGNSA in the germline V gene. Trimming shortened V by 3 bases and J by 7 bases, and 11 bases separated the two germline ends. The CDR3 region is CASSFSSGNTQYF. CDR3 DNA: TGTGCCAGCAGCTTTTCTTCCGGGAATACGCAGTATTTT.

This clonotype was observed once. This rearrangement joins TRBV20-1 to TRBJ1-3; TRBD1 matches at 7 bases. Germline loops: CDR1 DFQATT, CDR2 SNEGSKA (reference sequence). The CDR3 has 15 amino acids. Unmatched junction bases numbered 9, after V lost 7 bases and J lost 0 bases. As DNA, the CDR3 is TGCAGTGTTAAACAGGGGACGATCTCTGGAAACACCATATATTTT. Amino acid sequence: CSVKQGTISGNTIYF.

The V and J genes are TRBV15 and TRBJ1-5; D not certain. The germline V gene encodes CDR1 LNHNV and CDR2 YYDKDF (reference sequence). Trimming stripped 1 base from V and 4 bases from J, with 11 bases between. This CDR3 contains 15 residues. The CDR3 DNA reads as TGTGCCACCAGCAGAGGAGATTTCGGTAATCAGCCCCAGCATTTT. It is translated as CATSRGDFGNQPQHF. The variable domain in full, completed from reference TRBV15 and TRBJ1-5, reads DAMVIQNPRYQVTQFGKPVTLSCSQTLNHNVMYWYQQKSSQAPKLLFHYYDKDFNNEADTPDNFQSRRPNTSFCFLDIRSPGLGDTAMYLCATSRGDFGNQPQHFGDGTRLSIL.

This clonotype appeared a few times. The V gene is TRBV5-6, the J gene TRBJ1-2; perhaps TRBD1 as D (5 bases). The germline CDR1 and CDR2 sequences are SGHDT and YYEEEE. V lost 4 bases and J lost 8, with 21 bases in between. The CDR3 has 15 residues. The CDR3 DNA follows: TGTGCCAGCAGCGGAAGGCCAAGGAAGGGGCACGGCTACACCTTC. This codes for CASSGRPRKGHGYTF.

The V gene is TRBV5-1, the J gene TRBJ2-1; a possible D gene is TRBD2 (6 bases). Trimming removed 4 bases at V and 4 bases at J, with 12 bases between. Looked up from germline, CDR1 is SGHRS and CDR2 is YFSETQ. CDR3 length: 14 amino acids. DNA of the CDR3: TGCGCCAGCAGCCCGGGAGCAGAATACAATGAGCAGTTCTTC. This encodes CASSPGAEYNEQFF. The full variable domain, with the rest looked up from reference TRBV5-1 and TRBJ2-1, is KAGVTQTPRYLIKTRGQQVTLSCSPISGHRSVSWYQQTPGQGLQFLFEYFSETQRNKGNFPGRFSGRQFSNSRSEMNVSTLELGDSALYLCASSPGAEYNEQFFGPGTRLTVL.

This clonotype was counted only a few times. CDR3 protein: CASSPSAGGTQYF. The DNA for the CDR3 is TGTGCCAGCAGCCCCTCGGCGGGCGGGACCCAGTACTTC. The gene calls are TRBV11-3 and TRBJ2-5; TRBD2 is a possible D gene (5 bases). CDR3 length equals 13 residues. The germline V and J ends were trimmed by 5 bases and 7 bases, with 14 bases remaining between them. From germline, CDR1 is SGHNT and CDR2 YENEEA.

The table lists this clonotype with a few counts. In DNA, the CDR3 is TGTGCCAGCAGCCACCCTGCCGGGACAGGCTACAATGAGCAGTTCTTC. Amino acid sequence: CASSHPAGTGYNEQFF. The rearrangement joins TRBV3-1 to TRBJ2-1; 8 nucleotides agree with TRBD1. The V gene end was trimmed by 3 bases and the J gene end by 3 bases; junction bases not matched to a gene: 7. Germline V gives CDR1 LGHDT, CDR2 YNNKEL (reference sequence). CDR3 length equals 16 residues.

The table lists this clonotype with many counts. This chain links TRBV11-2 with TRBJ2-5; D is undetermined. The V end was cut by 0 bases, the J end by 6 bases, with 5 bases between. From germline, CDR1 is SGHAT and CDR2 FQNNGV. This CDR3 spans 12 amino acids. The CDR3 coding sequence is TGTGCCAGCAGCTTAGATCCGAAGACCCAGTACTTC. It codes for CASSLDPKTQYF.

The V call is TRBV27, the J call TRBJ2-5, with D possibly being TRBD1 (5 bases). Germline-derived CDR1 and CDR2 are MNHEY and SMNVEV (reference sequence). V was cut by 6 bases and J by 11 bases, with 25 bases left in between. CDR3 length: 15 residues. For the CDR3, the DNA is TGTGCCAGCAGCAGGGCCCCCCAATCCTACAATGAGCAGTACTTC. Translated: CASSRAPQSYNEQYF.

This sequence joins TRBV28 and TRBJ1-2; D unresolved. Germline CDR1 MDHEN, CDR2 SYDVKM. V lost 3 bases and J 4 bases, leaving 18 bases between the germline ends. The CDR3 sequence is 16 residues long. CDR3 sequence reads: CASSLPNRWTRYGYTF. CDR3 coding DNA: TGTGCCAGCAGTTTGCCCAACCGATGGACCCGCTATGGCTACACCTTC.

This clonotype was found many times. This chain links TRBV9 with TRBJ2-7; D gene unclear. From germline, CDR1 is SGDLS and CDR2 YYNGEE. V was pared by 0 bases and J by 0 bases, with 10 bases between. The CDR3 runs to 15 residues. The CDR3, as DNA: TGTGCCAGCAGCGTAGGCCCAGGCAGCTCCTACGAGCAGTACTTC. Amino acids: CASSVGPGSSYEQYF.

For this clonotype: The junction departs from germline at one end; a sequencing error may be responsible. V and J are TRBV7-9 and TRBJ1-2; tentatively, D is TRBD1 (6 bases). Germline CDR1 reads SEHNR; CDR2 reads FQNEAQ (reference sequence). CDR3 length: 16 residues. For the CDR3, the DNA is TGTGCCAGCAGGAAACGGACAGCGCGAGACTACTATGACTACACCTTC. As protein: CASRKRTARDYYDYTF.

In this sample, this clonotype turned up a few times. This chain links TRBV24-1 with TRBJ2-1; 7 bases map to TRBD2. This CDR3 is built from 15 residues. Germline assignment: CDR1 KGHDR and CDR2 SFDVKD. The ends lost 2 bases at V and 7 bases at J; junction bases unmatched: 7. CDR3 nucleotide sequence: TGTGCCACCAGTGATTCTACGGGGGGTGGGAATGAGCAGTTCTTC. This codes for CATSDSTGGGNEQFF.

The gene calls are TRBV20-1 and TRBJ2-7; the D gene is possibly TRBD2 (5 bases). Looked up from germline, CDR1 is DFQATT and CDR2 is SNEGSKA (reference sequence). The length of the CDR3 is 12 residues. Trimming took off 3 bases at V and 7 bases at J, with 13 bases between the two ends. The CDR3: CSASRRPGEQYF. DNA of the CDR3: TGCAGTGCTAGCCGGCGCCCGGGAGAGCAGTACTTC.

V gene TRBV5-5 combines with J gene TRBJ2-2, with D perhaps matching TRBD2 (6 bases). This CDR3 has 14 amino acids. Per germline, CDR1 SGHKS and CDR2 YYEKEE (reference sequence). The germline V and J ends were trimmed by 7 bases and 5 bases, with 15 bases remaining between them. The CDR3 region is CASSRLVLTGELFF. The CDR3 nucleotides are TGTGCCAGCTCAAGACTAGTTTTAACCGGGGAGCTGTTTTTT.

Remarks on this clonotype: A much larger clone lies a single base off, so this may be a read error. The V call is TRBV20-1, the J call TRBJ2-5; D is undetermined. Germline V lookup: CDR1 DFQATT, CDR2 SNEGSKA (reference sequence). This CDR3 is 15 amino acids long. The germline V and J ends were trimmed by 0 bases and 5 bases, with 16 bases remaining between them. Here the CDR3 DNA reads TGCAGTGCTAGAGATACCCGAACCTCACTTGAGACCCAGTACTTC. It specifies CSARDTRTSLETQYF.

A remark on this clonotype: A much larger clone is a single base away; this may be a read error. The rearrangement links TRBV28 to TRBJ2-5; TRBD1 is a possible D gene (5 bases). V was shortened by 8 bases and J by 7 bases, with 14 bases between the two germline ends. This CDR3 has 12 amino acids. Germline V gives CDR1 MDHEN, CDR2 SYDVKM. For the CDR3, the DNA is TGTGCCAGCCAAGCTAGAAGGGGGACCCAGTACTTC. Encoded protein: CASQARRGTQYF.

J is TRBJ1-1 and V is TRBV6-5; 10 bases agree with TRBD1. The CDR3 runs to 14 residues. V was clipped by 7 bases and J by 11 bases; unmatched bases: 13. Germline CDR1 and CDR2: MNHEY and SVGAGI. The CDR3 DNA reads TGTGCCAGCATCCCTGCGGGGACAGGGGTAGTGGCTTTCTTT. Translated, it gives CASIPAGTGVVAFF.

This clonotype was recorded many times. The J gene is TRBJ2-1, the V gene TRBV18; TRBD2 aligns across 9 bases. Losses at the gene ends were 3 bases for V and 13 bases for J; bases not matched to a gene: 7. The CDR3 totals 13 residues. Germline-derived CDR1 and CDR2 are KGHSH and LQKENI. CDR3 bases: TGTGCCAGCTCACCGGGGACTAGCTTTGATCAGTTCTTC. This encodes CASSPGTSFDQFF.

This clonotype has just a few counts. This chain joins TRBV9 and TRBJ2-5; TRBD1 matches at 8 bases. The tail of the sequence fits TRBJ2-7 better, so the J call may be wrong. CDR1 SGDLS and CDR2 YYNGEE come from the germline V gene. This CDR3 contains 15 residues. The CDR3 nucleotides are TGTGCCAGCAGCGTAGAAGCAGGGGGCTTAGGCGAGCAGTACTTC. It codes for CASSVEAGGLGEQYF.